This T cell receptor beta chain was sequenced during a study of blood T cells in healthy people across ages. Concerning this clonotype: One end of the junction is discordant with germline, which a read error may explain.

A sample-barcoded 5' primer and a J-beta primer mix were used in a second PCR of about 7 to 11 cycles. MiXCR was run by TCRdb on the 5' RACE reads, yielding one entry per CDR3 protein. The profile shows 900,000 to 950,000 distinct CDR3 sequences, about 28% of them singletons. A further study also used this sample, focusing on T cells of mothers and their children. That source adds: Each mother yielded more than 9 million TCR beta CDR3 reads. Each child yielded approximately 3 million reads.

This TCR was recovered from a woman aged 40 to 55 in good health. The material sequenced was blood.

The DNA of the CDR3 is TGTTCCAGCAGCCTTCAGGAGGGGGCTGATGAGCAGTTCTTC. The encoded protein is CSSSLQEGADEQFF. The chain recombines TRBV7-9 with TRBJ2-1, with D possibly matching TRBD1 (7 bases). The CDR3 totals 14 residues. Germline V gene data show CDR1 as SEHNR and CDR2 as FQNEAQ (reference sequence).